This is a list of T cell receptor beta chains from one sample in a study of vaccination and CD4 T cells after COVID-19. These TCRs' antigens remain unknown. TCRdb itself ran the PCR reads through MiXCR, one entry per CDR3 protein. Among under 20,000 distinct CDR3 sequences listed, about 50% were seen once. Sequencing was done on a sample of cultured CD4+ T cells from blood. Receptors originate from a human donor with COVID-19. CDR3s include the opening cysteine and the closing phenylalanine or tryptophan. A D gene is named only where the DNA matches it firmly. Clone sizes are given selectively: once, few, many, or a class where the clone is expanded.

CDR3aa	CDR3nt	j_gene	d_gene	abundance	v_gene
CASSIPKGGMGYGYTF	TGTGCCAGTAGTATACCAAAGGGGGGAATGGGCTATGGCTACACCTTC	TRBJ1-2	.	few	TRBV19
CSARNSGAGAKNIQYF	TGCAGTGCTAGAAATAGCGGGGCTGGGGCCAAAAACATTCAGTACTTC	TRBJ2-4	TRBD2	few	TRBV20-1
CASSIVSGDYGYTF	TGTGCCAGTAGTATAGTTTCAGGGGACTATGGCTACACCTTC	TRBJ1-2	.	few	TRBV19
CASSPTGQGTYEQYF	TGTGCCAGCAGTCCTACCGGACAGGGCACCTACGAGCAGTACTTC	TRBJ2-7	TRBD1	.	TRBV6-2/TRBV6-3
CASRQSGYPQETQYF	TGTGCCAGCAGGCAGTCGGGTTATCCCCAGGAGACCCAGTACTTC	TRBJ2-5	.	.	TRBV6-2/TRBV6-3
CASSWGDREPDTQYF	TGTGCCAGCAGCTGGGGGGACAGGGAACCAGATACGCAGTATTTT	TRBJ2-3	TRBD1	once	TRBV5-8
CASSPAQGYEQYF	TGTGCCAGCTCACCAGCACAGGGTTACGAGCAGTACTTC	TRBJ2-7	.	once	TRBV18
CASRDRQYTDTQYF	TGTGCCAGCAGGGATCGACAGTACACAGATACGCAGTATTTT	TRBJ2-3	.	.	TRBV25-1
CASSLGKETQYF	TGCGCCAGCAGCTTGGGGAAAGAGACCCAGTACTTC	TRBJ2-5	.	.	TRBV5-1
CASSLHLTGFRSGANVLTF	TGTGCCAGCAGCCTACATTTGACGGGCTTCCGCTCTGGGGCCAACGTCCTGACTTTC	TRBJ2-6	.	few	TRBV7-9